The clone carrying this TCR beta chain was seen only once. This specimen comes from a study of blood T cell repertoires in COVID-19. Whole-study context: Acute and convalescent COVID-19 specimens originated in the United States, Italy and Spain.

Germline V gives CDR1 MDHEN, CDR2 SYDVKM. The CDR3 is 12 amino acids. The V end was cut by 4 bases, the J end by 10 bases, with 13 bases between. Method: immunoSEQ multiplex PCR; TCRdb's copy keeps in-frame clones and lacks some. The sample holds approximately 170,000 clones, over 75% seen once. Material: peripheral blood. This sequence originates from a man aged 65 to 79 who had recovered from COVID-19. The chain employs TRBV28 and TRBJ1-1, with D perhaps TRBD1 (6 bases). The CDR3 reads CASSSTGTRAFF. CDR3 DNA: TGTGCCAGCAGTTCAACCGGGACACGAGCTTTCTTT.